The 32 T cell receptor beta chains listed next were all sequenced from one sample in a study of shared clonotypes between healthy human individuals. Produced via immunoSEQ multiplex PCR; TCRdb's table is partial and in-frame only. This sample has around 2.1 million clones, with 85% to 95% found just once. The naive CD8 fraction comprised CD45RO-negative cells positively selected for CCR7 and excluded terminally differentiated effector memory CD45RA+ cells. The specimen was naive CD8+ T cells from PBMCs. All receptors come from a young man in good health. Some clones in this sample may be carry-over from other donors' samples.

The rearrangement links TRBV5-1 to TRBJ2-1; possible D gene TRBD2, 6 bases. The germline gives CDR1 SGHRS, CDR2 YFSETQ. V was shortened by 3 bases and J by 7 bases, with 17 bases between the two germline ends. This CDR3 has 15 amino acids. The CDR3 sequence is CASSSSGPWVNEQFF. CDR3 coding DNA: TGCGCCAGCAGCTCGAGCGGGCCCTGGGTTAATGAGCAGTTCTTC.

The table lists this clone with a few counts. The chain couples TRBV29-1 to TRBJ1-1; D is ambiguous. The V end lost 1 base, the J end lost 1 base, and 10 bases lay between the germline ends. The CDR3 length is 14 residues. The V gene's germline CDR1 is SQVTM and CDR2 ANQGSEA. The DNA of the CDR3 is TGCAGCGTTGAAGTGGGATCCCGGAACACTGAAGCTTTCTTT. This translates into CSVEVGSRNTEAFF.

This clone showed up just once. The chain is built from TRBV13 and TRBJ2-2; 9 bases align to TRBD2. V was pared by 4 bases and J by 1 base, with 4 bases of the junction left unmatched. CDR1 and CDR2 (germline): PRHDT, FYEKMQ (reference sequence). The CDR3 runs to 16 residues. The chain's CDR3 is CASSYKTSGNTGELFF. CDR3 in DNA: TGTGCCAGCAGCTACAAGACTAGCGGGAACACCGGGGAGCTGTTTTTT.

This clone was seen only once. V gene TRBV29-1 combines with J gene TRBJ2-7; 7 positions agree with TRBD1. Germline trimming cut 6 bases from V and 4 bases from J; bases unmatched to any gene: 9. CDR3 length: 13 amino acids. The germline V gene encodes CDR1 SQVTM and CDR2 ANQGSEA. Here the CDR3 reads CSVAGGVLYEQYF. DNA for the CDR3: TGCAGCGTAGCAGGGGGAGTCCTTTACGAGCAGTACTTC.

The count of this clone is one. The V gene is TRBV6-1, the J gene TRBJ1-5; weak D call: TRBD1 (5 bases). The CDR3 is 15 amino acids. With 2 bases removed from V and 8 bases from J, the gap between germline ends came to 16 bases. In germline, CDR1 is MNHNS, CDR2 SASEGT. CDR3 sequence: CASSESQGGIKPQHF. The CDR3 coding sequence is TGTGCCAGCAGTGAATCCCAGGGCGGTATTAAGCCCCAGCATTTT.

The CDR3 spells CASSLSGTGTEQYF. For the CDR3, the DNA is TGTGCCAGCAGTTTATCTGGGACCGGCACCGAGCAGTACTTC. The chain has TRBV28 and TRBJ2-7; D may correspond to TRBD1 or TRBD2 (5 bases each). The germline CDR1 and CDR2 sequences are MDHEN and SYDVKM. CDR3 size: 14 residues. V was shortened by 1 base and J by 6 bases, with 13 bases between the two germline ends.

This clone has only one observation. The chain has TRBV11-2 and TRBJ2-7; D is undetermined. Trimming cost V 3 bases and J 6 bases, with 21 bases left between them. Germline V gene lookup returns CDR1 SGHAT and CDR2 FQNNGV. The CDR3 covers 16 residues. This CDR3 is CASSFPTPPSETEQYF. The CDR3 nucleotides are TGTGCCAGCAGCTTTCCCACACCTCCCAGCGAGACCGAGCAGTACTTC.

The chain has TRBV18 and TRBJ2-1; maybe TRBD1 (5 bases). Germline CDR1 and CDR2: KGHSH and LQKENI. The V end was cut by 1 base, the J end by 0 bases, with 16 bases between. The CDR3 has 18 residues. The chain's CDR3 is CASSPLVGEQSSYNEQFF. The CDR3 DNA reads as TGTGCCAGCTCACCACTGGTAGGGGAACAGAGCTCCTACAATGAGCAGTTCTTC.

The V gene is TRBV4-2, the J gene TRBJ2-2; 7 nucleotides line up with TRBD2. V was clipped by 0 bases and J by 3 bases; unmatched bases: 7. This CDR3 comprises 17 residues. Germline V lookup: CDR1 LGHNA, CDR2 YNFKEQ. The CDR3 DNA reads TGTGCCAGCAGCCAAGATGGGGCTAGCGGCTACACCGGGGAGCTGTTTTTT. Protein sequence: CASSQDGASGYTGELFF.

The chain is built from TRBV19 and TRBJ1-1; 7 bases are a match to TRBD1. The trim removed 6 bases at V and 0 bases at J, leaving 7 bases unmatched. The CDR3 is 15 amino acids. In germline, CDR1 is LNHDA, CDR2 SQIVND (reference sequence). CDR3 amino acids: CASRTGQSMNTEAFF. As DNA, the CDR3 is TGTGCCAGTAGGACGGGACAGAGCATGAACACTGAAGCTTTCTTT. The whole variable domain, remainder taken from reference TRBV19 and TRBJ1-1, is DGGITQSPKYLFRKEGQNVTLSCEQNLNHDAMYWYRQDPGQGLRLIYYSQIVNDFQKGDIAEGYSVSREKKESFPLTVTSAQKNPTAFYLCASRTGQSMNTEAFFGQGTRLTVV.

The chain recombines TRBV5-8 with TRBJ2-2; D might be TRBD1 (6 bases). The germline V and J ends were trimmed by 1 base and 5 bases, with 9 bases remaining between them. CDR3 length equals 14 residues. The V gene's germline CDR1 is SGHTS and CDR2 YDEGEE. The CDR3 sequence: CASSLNRDTGELFF. The CDR3 DNA reads TGTGCCAGCAGCTTGAACAGGGATACCGGGGAGCTGTTTTTT.

The table lists this clone with a few counts. CDR3 region: CASSHGQPYGYTF. CDR3 coding DNA: TGTGCCAGCAGCCACGGACAGCCCTATGGCTACACCTTC. V usage is TRBV27 and J usage is TRBJ1-2; a weak D match, TRBD1 (6 bases). The V and J ends lost 6 bases and 4 bases respectively, with 12 bases between them. Germline CDR1 is MNHEY and CDR2 is SMNVEV (reference sequence). The CDR3 has 13 amino acids.

The rearrangement uses TRBV25-1 and TRBJ2-5, with 8 nucleotides matching TRBD1. The CDR3 is 16 amino acids. CDR1 and CDR2 (germline): MGHDK, SYGVNS. Trimming at V came to 4 bases and at J to 0 bases, leaving 7 bases not matched to a gene. CDR3 amino acids: CASSGRTGRYQETQYF. The CDR3 region has the DNA TGTGCCAGCAGTGGCCGGACAGGGCGCTACCAAGAGACCCAGTACTTC. Full variable domain (missing parts from reference TRBV25-1 and TRBJ2-5): EADIYQTPRYLVIGTGKKITLECSQTMGHDKMYWYQQDPGMELHLIHYSYGVNSTEKGDLSSESTVSRIRTEHFPLTLESARPSHTSQYLCASSGRTGRYQETQYFGPGTRLLVL.

V and J are TRBV18 and TRBJ2-1; no reliable D call. The CDR3 has 16 residues. Trimming pared 5 bases from V and 6 bases from J, leaving 20 bases between. Germline CDR1 and CDR2: KGHSH and LQKENI. The CDR3 DNA reads as TGTGCCAGCTCATACCTTACTTTTGGGCTTGGCAATGAGCAGTTCTTC. Its translation: CASSYLTFGLGNEQFF.

The V and J genes are TRBV7-8 and TRBJ1-1; D gene unclear. This CDR3 spans 12 amino acids. CDR1 SGHVS and CDR2 FQNEAQ come from the germline V gene. V gave up 5 bases and J gave up 4 bases, with 8 bases separating them. The DNA of the CDR3 is TGTGCCAGCAGCGGCAGACTCACTGAAGCTTTCTTT. Encoded protein: CASSGRLTEAFF.

This clone appeared once. This chain joins TRBV7-2 and TRBJ2-7; 13 nucleotides line up with TRBD2. V lost 5 bases and J lost 2; bases outside the gene matches: 3. From germline, CDR1 is SGHTA and CDR2 FQGNSA. This CDR3 contains 15 residues. The CDR3 spells CASSRTSGSPYEQYF. CDR3 in DNA: TGTGCCAGCAGCCGGACTAGCGGGAGTCCCTACGAGCAGTACTTC.

V gene TRBV28 combines with J gene TRBJ2-7, with D perhaps matching TRBD1 or TRBD2 (6 bases each). This CDR3 comprises 14 residues. The V and J ends lost 2 bases and 6 bases respectively, with 14 bases between them. Germline V gives CDR1 MDHEN, CDR2 SYDVKM. In DNA form, the CDR3 reads TGTGCCAGCAGTTTAAGGGGGGCCGCGGGCGAGCAGTACTTC. It is translated as CASSLRGAAGEQYF.

For the CDR3, the DNA is TGTGCCAGTAGCCCCATTAGCGGGCCGGTGAACACCGGGGAGCTGTTTTTT. Protein product: CASSPISGPVNTGELFF. The V gene is TRBV19, the J gene TRBJ2-2; 7 bases map to TRBD2. V shed 6 bases, J shed 1 base, and the junction held 11 bases outside the gene matches. Germline V gives CDR1 LNHDA, CDR2 SQIVND (reference sequence). The CDR3 sequence is 17 residues long.

V and J are TRBV7-9 and TRBJ1-2, with 10 bases fitting TRBD1. The junction had 11 bases not matched to a gene; V was cut back by 5 bases and J by 5 bases. CDR3 length: 16 amino acids. Germline V lookup: CDR1 SEHNR, CDR2 FQNEAQ (reference sequence). CDR3: CASSPGRDRGWYGYTF. As DNA, the CDR3 is TGTGCCAGCAGCCCCGGGCGGGACAGGGGTTGGTATGGCTACACCTTC.

In the case of this clone: In the same sample, other DNA sequences code for this CDR3. The genes are TRBV5-4 and TRBJ2-7; a possible D gene is TRBD2 (5 bases). Germline V gives CDR1 SGHNT, CDR2 YYREEE (reference sequence). The V end lost 1 base, the J end lost 3 bases, and 5 bases lay between the germline ends. The CDR3 is made up of 12 amino acids. The CDR3 DNA sequence: TGTGCCAGCAGCTTGCGGGGCTACGAGCAGTACTTC. This sequence encodes CASSLRGYEQYF.

As for this clone: The sample holds other DNA sequences that translate to the same CDR3. The CDR3 reads CASLWGDTQYF. CDR3 coding DNA: TGTGCCAGCCTCTGGGGGGATACGCAGTATTTT. The V and J genes are TRBV27 and TRBJ2-3; D is perhaps TRBD1 or TRBD2 (5 bases each). V lost 8 bases, J lost 6 bases, and 9 bases lay in between. The CDR3 has 11 amino acids. Germline V gene sequence: CDR1 MNHEY, CDR2 SMNVEV (reference sequence).

The chain is built from TRBV4-1 and TRBJ2-7; D is ambiguous. Germline CDR1 reads MGHRA; CDR2 reads YSYEKL. CDR3 length: 15 amino acids. V lost 1 base and J lost 6, with 16 bases in between. Written as DNA, the CDR3 is TGCGCCAGCAGCCAAGGTTCCCCGGGTAGGAGCGAGCAGTACTTC. Protein: CASSQGSPGRSEQYF.

The chain combines TRBV15 with TRBJ2-7; no clear D. V lost 0 bases and J lost 0, with 9 bases in between. CDR3 length: 15 amino acids. The germline V gene has CDR1 LNHNV and CDR2 YYDKDF (reference sequence). Written as DNA, the CDR3 is TGTGCCACCAGCAGAGATATGTCGGACTCCTACGAGCAGTACTTC. This translates into CATSRDMSDSYEQYF.

The rearrangement uses TRBV11-3 and TRBJ2-2; TRBD1 is a possible D gene (5 bases). The germline V gene encodes CDR1 SGHNT and CDR2 YENEEA. Trimming took 0 bases from V and 6 from J, leaving 14 bases between them. The CDR3 sequence is 16 residues long. The CDR3, as DNA: TGTGCCAGCAGCTTAGATCGCAGGGTAAAATCCGGGGAGCTGTTTTTT. This codes for CASSLDRRVKSGELFF.

As concerns this clone: Other DNA sequences within the sample encode an identical CDR3. The V and J genes are TRBV27 and TRBJ2-7; 8 bases agree with TRBD1. Unmatched junction bases numbered 3, after V lost 3 bases and J lost 2 bases. The CDR3 length is 14 residues. Per the germline V gene, CDR1 is MNHEY and CDR2 is SMNVEV (reference sequence). The CDR3 here is CASSFSGGPYEQYF. The CDR3 bases are TGTGCCAGCAGTTTTTCAGGGGGCCCCTACGAGCAGTACTTC.

This chain uses TRBV28 with TRBJ1-4; no clear D. This CDR3 has 15 residues. Trimming left V 5 bases short and J 0 bases short, with 10 bases between. Germline values: CDR1 MDHEN, CDR2 SYDVKM. CDR3 nucleotide sequence: TGTGCCAGCAGTGTCTTGGCGGCAACTAATGAAAAACTGTTTTTT. This gives the protein CASSVLAATNEKLFF.

This chain uses TRBV2 with TRBJ2-6; no clear D. In germline, CDR1 is SNHLY, CDR2 FYNNEI. The germline V and J ends were trimmed by 4 bases and 0 bases, with 16 bases remaining between them. The CDR3 spans 18 residues. CDR3: CASSVSTHINSGANVLTF. CDR3 DNA sequence: TGTGCCAGCAGTGTATCAACACACATCAACTCTGGGGCCAACGTCCTGACTTTC.

The chain couples TRBV27 to TRBJ2-7; tentative D call: TRBD2 (6 bases). Germline CDR1 MNHEY, CDR2 SMNVEV (reference sequence). Trimming pared 6 bases from V and 1 base from J, leaving 13 bases between. This CDR3 spans 14 amino acids. This CDR3 is CASSVSGDSYEQYF. The CDR3 DNA is TGTGCCAGCAGCGTATCGGGGGATTCCTACGAGCAGTACTTC.

The genes are TRBV4-1 and TRBJ2-1; D is unresolved. Trimming pared 4 bases from V and 0 bases from J, leaving 7 bases between. From germline, CDR1 is MGHRA and CDR2 YSYEKL. This CDR3 contains 14 residues. The CDR3 bases are TGCGCCAGCAGCCTGGGTAGCTCCTACAATGAGCAGTTCTTC. Its translation is CASSLGSSYNEQFF.

This sequence joins TRBV28 and TRBJ1-2; no reliable D call. The CDR3 is made up of 15 amino acids. Germline loops: CDR1 MDHEN, CDR2 SYDVKM. Trimming cost V 2 bases and J 2 bases, with 12 bases left between them. CDR3 bases: TGTGCCAGCAGTTTAGTTGTCAGAACAAACTATGGCTACACCTTC. It encodes CASSLVVRTNYGYTF.

This chain connects TRBV27 to TRBJ2-3; 9 bases match TRBD1. The CDR3 loop spans 15 amino acids. Germline V gene data show CDR1 as MNHEY and CDR2 as SMNVEV (reference sequence). Trimming removed 5 bases from V and 4 bases from J; junction bases left unmatched: 7. The CDR3, as DNA: TGTGCCAGCAGTGGTCGGGACAGGGCCCCAGATACGCAGTATTTT. This gives the protein CASSGRDRAPDTQYF.

The chain couples TRBV7-9 to TRBJ2-3; 9 nucleotides line up with TRBD2. CDR1 and CDR2 (germline): SEHNR, FQNEAQ (reference sequence). The CDR3 is made up of 15 amino acids. V was pared by 8 bases and J by 0 bases, with 6 bases of the junction left unmatched. The CDR3 DNA reads as TGTGCCAGCCTAGCGGGGATGACTAGCACAGATACGCAGTATTTT. It translates to CASLAGMTSTDTQYF.